This section outlines one T cell receptor beta chain sequence together with its context. Its target is unknown. This specimen belongs to a study of a mutant IDH1 vaccine in newly diagnosed glioma. Study context: The treated group averaged approximately 42 years old and was about 60% male, roughly 38% female.

The method was immunoSEQ multiplex PCR; TCRdb's version includes in-frame clones alone and lacks a portion of them. This table holds 45,000 to 60,000 clones, 88% found once. V lost 7 bases and J 1 base, leaving 10 bases between the germline ends. Germline V gene data show CDR1 as SGHDN and CDR2 as FVKESK. The CDR3 spans 13 residues. Time point reported: week 35, safety follow-up. In the vaccine, a single dose held 300 ug of the mutant IDH1 20-mer peptide, along with topical imiquimod. The genes are TRBV14 and TRBJ1-1, with D perhaps TRBD1 (6 bases). The receptor was isolated from a middle-aged woman with glioma. The sequences come from PBMCs, collected from a glioma patient whose treatment included an IDH1 peptide vaccine. The CDR3: CASTQDRNTEAFF. CDR3 DNA: TGTGCCAGCACCCAGGACAGGAACACTGAAGCTTTCTTT.